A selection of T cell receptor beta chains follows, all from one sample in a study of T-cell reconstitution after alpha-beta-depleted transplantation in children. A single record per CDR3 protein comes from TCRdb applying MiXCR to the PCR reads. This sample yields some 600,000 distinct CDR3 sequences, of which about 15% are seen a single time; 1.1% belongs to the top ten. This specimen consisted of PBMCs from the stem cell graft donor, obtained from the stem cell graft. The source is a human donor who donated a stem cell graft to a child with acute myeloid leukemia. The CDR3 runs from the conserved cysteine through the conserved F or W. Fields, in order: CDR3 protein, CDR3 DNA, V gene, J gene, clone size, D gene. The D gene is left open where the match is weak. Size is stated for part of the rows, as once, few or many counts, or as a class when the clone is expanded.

CDR3aa: CASRASGSWTGNSPLHF; CDR3nt: TGTGCCAGCAGGGCATCCGGCTCGTGGACGGGAAATTCACCCCTCCACTTT; v_gene: TRBV5-5; j_gene: TRBJ1-6; abundance: few; d_gene: -
CDR3aa: CASSVRGEVSQPQHF; CDR3nt: TGTGCCAGCAGCGTAAGAGGGGAGGTAAGTCAGCCCCAGCATTTT; v_gene: TRBV9; j_gene: TRBJ1-5; abundance: few; d_gene: -
CDR3aa: CSVVISPGGFF; CDR3nt: TGCAGCGTCGTCATATCTCCTGGTGGTTTCTTT; v_gene: TRBV29-1; j_gene: TRBJ1-1; abundance: many; d_gene: -
CDR3aa: CASSDPGSTQPQHF; CDR3nt: TGTGCCAGCAGTGACCCAGGGTCGACGCAGCCCCAGCATTTT; v_gene: TRBV25-1; j_gene: TRBJ1-5; abundance: -; d_gene: -
CDR3aa: CASSDRGTSAPTDTQYF; CDR3nt: TGTGCCAGCAGCGACCGGGGGACTAGCGCGCCCACAGATACGCAGTATTTT; v_gene: TRBV6-2/TRBV6-3; j_gene: TRBJ2-3; abundance: -; d_gene: TRBD2
CDR3aa: CASSFPGQGALGKKAFF; CDR3nt: TGTGCCAGCAGCTTCCCGGGACAGGGGGCGCTCGGTAAAAAAGCTTTCTTT; v_gene: TRBV5-5; j_gene: TRBJ1-1; abundance: -; d_gene: TRBD1
CDR3aa: CASSNGQGARDTQYF; CDR3nt: TGCGCCAGCAGCAACGGACAGGGGGCGAGGGATACGCAGTATTTT; v_gene: TRBV5-1; j_gene: TRBJ2-3; abundance: -; d_gene: TRBD1
CDR3aa: CASSERDSETQYF; CDR3nt: TGCGCCAGCAGTGAGCGGGACAGTGAGACCCAGTACTTC; v_gene: TRBV10-1; j_gene: TRBJ2-5; abundance: few; d_gene: TRBD1
CDR3aa: CSASFQGFSYEQYF; CDR3nt: TGCAGTGCTAGCTTCCAGGGGTTTTCCTACGAGCAGTACTTC; v_gene: TRBV20-1; j_gene: TRBJ2-7; abundance: -; d_gene: -
CDR3aa: CASSTPLRGSSYNEQFF; CDR3nt: TGTGCCAGCAGCACCCCGCTACGCGGGAGCTCCTACAATGAGCAGTTCTTC; v_gene: TRBV11-2; j_gene: TRBJ2-1; abundance: few; d_gene: TRBD2
CDR3aa: CSAILGGEETQYF; CDR3nt: TGCAGTGCTATCTTGGGCGGGGAAGAGACCCAGTACTTC; v_gene: TRBV20-1; j_gene: TRBJ2-5; abundance: many; d_gene: -
CDR3aa: CSAAGTGGYGYTF; CDR3nt: TGCAGTGCTGCCGGGACAGGGGGGTATGGCTACACCTTC; v_gene: TRBV20-1; j_gene: TRBJ1-2; abundance: many; d_gene: TRBD1
CDR3aa: CATSHRGRGRYNEQFF; CDR3nt: TGTGCCACCAGCCATCGGGGGCGGGGGCGGTACAATGAGCAGTTCTTC; v_gene: TRBV15; j_gene: TRBJ2-1; abundance: many; d_gene: -
CDR3aa: CASSGAKNIQYF; CDR3nt: TGTGCCAGTTCGGGGGCCAAAAACATTCAGTACTTC; v_gene: TRBV7-8; j_gene: TRBJ2-4; abundance: few; d_gene: -
CDR3aa: CSVPVVGRGSNQPQHF; CDR3nt: TGCAGTGTCCCCGTCGTGGGGCGAGGCAGCAATCAGCCCCAGCATTTT; v_gene: TRBV20-1; j_gene: TRBJ1-5; abundance: -; d_gene: -
CDR3aa: CASTPDLNSNEQFF; CDR3nt: TGTGCCAGCACCCCGGACTTAAACAGCAATGAGCAGTTCTTC; v_gene: TRBV27; j_gene: TRBJ2-1; abundance: few; d_gene: -
CDR3aa: CASSLLGAWNEQFF; CDR3nt: TGTGCCAGCAGCTTATTAGGGGCTTGGAATGAGCAGTTCTTC; v_gene: TRBV11-3; j_gene: TRBJ2-1; abundance: -; d_gene: -